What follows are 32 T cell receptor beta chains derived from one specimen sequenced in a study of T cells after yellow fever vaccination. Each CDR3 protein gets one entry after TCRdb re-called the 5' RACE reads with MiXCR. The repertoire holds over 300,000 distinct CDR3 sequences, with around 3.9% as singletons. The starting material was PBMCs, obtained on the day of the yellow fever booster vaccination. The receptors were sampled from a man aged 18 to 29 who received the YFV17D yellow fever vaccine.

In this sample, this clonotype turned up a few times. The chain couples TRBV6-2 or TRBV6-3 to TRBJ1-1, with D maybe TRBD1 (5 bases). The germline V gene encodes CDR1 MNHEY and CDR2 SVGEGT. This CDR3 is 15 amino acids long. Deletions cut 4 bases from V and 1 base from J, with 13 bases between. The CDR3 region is CASSWQRRGNTEAFF. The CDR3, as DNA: TGTGCCAGCAGTTGGCAAAGGAGGGGGAACACTGAAGCTTTCTTT.

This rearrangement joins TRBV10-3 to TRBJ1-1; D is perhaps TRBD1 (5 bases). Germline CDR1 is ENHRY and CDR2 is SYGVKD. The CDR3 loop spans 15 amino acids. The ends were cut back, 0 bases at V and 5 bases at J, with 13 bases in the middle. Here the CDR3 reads CAISESEGTWTEAFF. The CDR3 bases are TGTGCCATCAGTGAGTCCGAGGGGACCTGGACTGAAGCTTTCTTT.

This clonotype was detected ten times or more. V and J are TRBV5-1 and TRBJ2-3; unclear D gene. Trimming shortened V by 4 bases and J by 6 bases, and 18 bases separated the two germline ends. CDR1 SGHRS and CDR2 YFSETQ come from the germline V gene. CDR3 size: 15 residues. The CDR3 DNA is TGCGCCAGCAGCGTGGGTTCTTTCGGGTCCGATACGCAGTATTTT. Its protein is CASSVGSFGSDTQYF. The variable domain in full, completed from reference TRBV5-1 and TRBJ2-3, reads KAGVTQTPRYLIKTRGQQVTLSCSPISGHRSVSWYQQTPGQGLQFLFEYFSETQRNKGNFPGRFSGRQFSNSRSEMNVSTLELGDSALYLCASSVGSFGSDTQYFGPGTRLTVL.

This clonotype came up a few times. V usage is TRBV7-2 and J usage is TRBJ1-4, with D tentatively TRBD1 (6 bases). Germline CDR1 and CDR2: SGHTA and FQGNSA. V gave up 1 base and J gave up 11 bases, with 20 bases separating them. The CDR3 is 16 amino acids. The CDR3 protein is CASSLGWGAPQNKLFF. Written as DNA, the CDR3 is TGTGCCAGCAGCTTAGGATGGGGGGCCCCCCAGAACAAACTGTTTTTT.

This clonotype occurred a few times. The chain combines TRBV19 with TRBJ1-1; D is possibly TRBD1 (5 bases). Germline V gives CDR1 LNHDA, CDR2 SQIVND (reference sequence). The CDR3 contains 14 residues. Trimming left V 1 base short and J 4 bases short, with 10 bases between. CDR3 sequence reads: CASSIVGGPTEAFF. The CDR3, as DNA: TGTGCCAGTAGTATAGTTGGGGGTCCCACTGAAGCTTTCTTT.

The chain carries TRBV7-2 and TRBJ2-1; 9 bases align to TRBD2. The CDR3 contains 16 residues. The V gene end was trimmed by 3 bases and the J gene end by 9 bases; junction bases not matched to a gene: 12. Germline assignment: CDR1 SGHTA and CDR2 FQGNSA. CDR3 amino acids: CASSFPRGGRFSEQFF. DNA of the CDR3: TGTGCCAGCAGCTTCCCGCGGGGGGGGCGATTTTCTGAGCAGTTCTTC.

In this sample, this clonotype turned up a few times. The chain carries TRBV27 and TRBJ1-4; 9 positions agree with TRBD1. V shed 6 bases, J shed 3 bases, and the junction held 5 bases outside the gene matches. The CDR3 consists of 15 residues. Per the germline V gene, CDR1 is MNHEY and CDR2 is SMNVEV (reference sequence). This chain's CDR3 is CASRLQGASNEKLFF. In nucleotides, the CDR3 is TGTGCCAGCAGGTTACAGGGGGCTTCTAATGAAAAACTGTTTTTT.

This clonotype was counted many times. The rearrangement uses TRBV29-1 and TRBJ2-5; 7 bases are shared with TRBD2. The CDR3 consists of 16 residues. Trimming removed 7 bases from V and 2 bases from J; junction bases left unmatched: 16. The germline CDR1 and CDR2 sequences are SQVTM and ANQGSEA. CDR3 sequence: CSAGLFLAGLQETQYF. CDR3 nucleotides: TGCAGCGCAGGCCTATTCTTAGCGGGCCTACAAGAGACCCAGTACTTC.

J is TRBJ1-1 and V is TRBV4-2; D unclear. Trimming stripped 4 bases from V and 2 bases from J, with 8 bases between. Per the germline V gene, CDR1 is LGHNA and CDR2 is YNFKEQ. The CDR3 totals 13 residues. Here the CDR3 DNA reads TGTGCCAGCAGCCCTCGGGCTAACACTGAAGCTTTCTTT. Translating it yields CASSPRANTEAFF.

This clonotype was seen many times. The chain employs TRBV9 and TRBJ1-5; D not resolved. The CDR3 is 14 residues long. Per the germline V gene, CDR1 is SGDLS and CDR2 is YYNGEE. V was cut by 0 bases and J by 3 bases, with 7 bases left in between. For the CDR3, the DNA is TGTGCCAGCAGCGTAGGCTTCCCCAATCAGCCCCAGCATTTT. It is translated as CASSVGFPNQPQHF.

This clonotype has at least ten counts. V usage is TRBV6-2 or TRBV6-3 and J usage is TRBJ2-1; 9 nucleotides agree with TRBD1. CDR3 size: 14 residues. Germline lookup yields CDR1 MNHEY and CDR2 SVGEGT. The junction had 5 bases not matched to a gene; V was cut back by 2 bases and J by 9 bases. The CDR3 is CASSYTDRGIEQFF. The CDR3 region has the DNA TGTGCCAGCAGTTACACGGACAGGGGTATTGAGCAGTTCTTC.

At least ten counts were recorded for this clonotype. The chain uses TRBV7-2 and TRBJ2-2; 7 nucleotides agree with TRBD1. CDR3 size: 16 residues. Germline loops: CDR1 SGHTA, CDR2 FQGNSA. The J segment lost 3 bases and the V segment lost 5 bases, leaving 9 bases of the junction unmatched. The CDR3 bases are TGTGCCAGCAGCCGACAGGGAAGTGTTGACACCGGGGAGCTGTTTTTT. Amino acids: CASSRQGSVDTGELFF.

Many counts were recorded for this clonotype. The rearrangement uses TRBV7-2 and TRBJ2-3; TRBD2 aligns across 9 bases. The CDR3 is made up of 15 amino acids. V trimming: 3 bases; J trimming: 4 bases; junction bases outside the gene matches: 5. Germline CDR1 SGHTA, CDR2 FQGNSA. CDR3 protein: CASSFGGGGPDTQYF. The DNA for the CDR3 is TGTGCCAGCAGCTTTGGCGGGGGGGGTCCAGATACGCAGTATTTT.

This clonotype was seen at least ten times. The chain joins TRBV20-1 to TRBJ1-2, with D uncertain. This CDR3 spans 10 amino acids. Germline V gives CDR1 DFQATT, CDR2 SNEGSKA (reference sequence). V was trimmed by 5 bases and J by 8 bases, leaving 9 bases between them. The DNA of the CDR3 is TGCAGTGCTGAGTCCATCGGCTACACCTTC. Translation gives CSAESIGYTF.

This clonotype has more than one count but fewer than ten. The chain's CDR3 is CASSQADISSGANVLTF. The CDR3, as DNA: TGCGCCAGCAGCCAAGCGGACATAAGCTCTGGGGCCAACGTCCTGACTTTC. The chain employs TRBV4-3 and TRBJ2-6; D perhaps matches TRBD1 (5 bases). Germline loops: CDR1 LGHNA, CDR2 YSLEER. V was pared by 1 base and J by 0 bases, with 10 bases between. CDR3 length: 17 amino acids.

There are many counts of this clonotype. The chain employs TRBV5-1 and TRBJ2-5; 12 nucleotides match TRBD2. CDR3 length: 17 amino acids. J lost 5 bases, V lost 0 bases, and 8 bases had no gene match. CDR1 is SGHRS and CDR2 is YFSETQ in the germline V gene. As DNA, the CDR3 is TGCGCCAGCAGCTTGGTCCCTAGCGGGGGGGCCGGGGAGACCCAGTACTTC. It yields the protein CASSLVPSGGAGETQYF.

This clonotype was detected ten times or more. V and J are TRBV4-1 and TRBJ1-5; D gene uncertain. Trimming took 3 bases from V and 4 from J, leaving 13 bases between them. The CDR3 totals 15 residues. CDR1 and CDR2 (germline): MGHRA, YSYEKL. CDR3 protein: CASSQRPASNQPQHF. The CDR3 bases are TGCGCCAGCAGCCAGAGACCAGCCTCTAATCAGCCCCAGCATTTT.

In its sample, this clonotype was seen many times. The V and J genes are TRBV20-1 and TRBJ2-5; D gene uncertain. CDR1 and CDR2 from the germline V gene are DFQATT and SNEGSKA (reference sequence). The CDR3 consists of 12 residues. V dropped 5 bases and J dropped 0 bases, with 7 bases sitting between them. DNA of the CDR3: TGCAGTGCTCGTCCGAACCAAGAGACCCAGTACTTC. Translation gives CSARPNQETQYF.

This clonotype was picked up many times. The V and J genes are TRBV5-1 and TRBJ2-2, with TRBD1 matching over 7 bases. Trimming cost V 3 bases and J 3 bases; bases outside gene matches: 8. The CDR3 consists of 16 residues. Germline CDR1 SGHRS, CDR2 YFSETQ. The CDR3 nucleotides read TGCGCCAGCAGCTCGGAGACAGGGCAGTACACCGGGGAGCTGTTTTTT. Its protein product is CASSSETGQYTGELFF. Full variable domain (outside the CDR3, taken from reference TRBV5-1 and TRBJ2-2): KAGVTQTPRYLIKTRGQQVTLSCSPISGHRSVSWYQQTPGQGLQFLFEYFSETQRNKGNFPGRFSGRQFSNSRSEMNVSTLELGDSALYLCASSSETGQYTGELFFGEGSRLTVL.

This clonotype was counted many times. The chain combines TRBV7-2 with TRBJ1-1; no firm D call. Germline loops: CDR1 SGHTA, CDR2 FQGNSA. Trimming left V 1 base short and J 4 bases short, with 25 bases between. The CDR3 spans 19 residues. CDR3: CASSLVFGEAFVRSTEAFF. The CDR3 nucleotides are TGTGCCAGCAGCTTAGTATTCGGGGAGGCTTTTGTAAGATCCACTGAAGCTTTCTTT.

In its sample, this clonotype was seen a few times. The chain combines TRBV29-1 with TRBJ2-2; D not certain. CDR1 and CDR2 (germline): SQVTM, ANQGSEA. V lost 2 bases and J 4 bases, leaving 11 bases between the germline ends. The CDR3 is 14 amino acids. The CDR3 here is CSVEPPTSTGELFF. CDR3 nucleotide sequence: TGCAGCGTTGAACCCCCGACGAGCACCGGGGAGCTGTTTTTT.

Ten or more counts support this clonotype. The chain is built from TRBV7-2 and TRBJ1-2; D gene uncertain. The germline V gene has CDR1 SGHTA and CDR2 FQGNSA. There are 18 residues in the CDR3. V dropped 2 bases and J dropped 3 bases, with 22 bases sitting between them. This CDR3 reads CASSLLGGGPADYYGYTF. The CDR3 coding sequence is TGTGCCAGCAGCTTACTTGGAGGCGGGCCGGCCGACTACTATGGCTACACCTTC.

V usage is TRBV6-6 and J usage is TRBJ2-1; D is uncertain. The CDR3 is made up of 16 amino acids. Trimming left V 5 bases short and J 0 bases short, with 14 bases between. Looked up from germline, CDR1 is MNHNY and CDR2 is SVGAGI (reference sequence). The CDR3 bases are TGTGCCAGCAGTGCGGTGACTGGGGACTCCTACAATGAGCAGTTCTTC. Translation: CASSAVTGDSYNEQFF.

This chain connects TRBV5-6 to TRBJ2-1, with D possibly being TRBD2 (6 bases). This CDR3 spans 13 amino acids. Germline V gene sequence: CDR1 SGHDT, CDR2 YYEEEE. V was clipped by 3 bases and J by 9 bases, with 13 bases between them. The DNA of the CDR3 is TGTGCCAGCAGCTCGGGCCGGGAGAGTGAGCAGTTCTTC. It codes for CASSSGRESEQFF.

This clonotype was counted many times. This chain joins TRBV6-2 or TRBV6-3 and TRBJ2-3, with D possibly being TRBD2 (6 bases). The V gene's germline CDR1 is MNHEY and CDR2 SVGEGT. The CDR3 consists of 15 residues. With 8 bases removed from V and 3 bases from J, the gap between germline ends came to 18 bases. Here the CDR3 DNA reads TGTGCCAGCTGGAACCCCGGGAGACGTACAGATACGCAGTATTTT. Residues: CASWNPGRRTDTQYF.

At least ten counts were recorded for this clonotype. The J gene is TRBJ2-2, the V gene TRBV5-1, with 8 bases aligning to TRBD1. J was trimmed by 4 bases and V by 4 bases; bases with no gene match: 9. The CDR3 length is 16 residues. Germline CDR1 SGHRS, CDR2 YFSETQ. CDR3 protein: CASSPVRDRSTGELFF. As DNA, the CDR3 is TGCGCCAGCAGCCCGGTCAGGGACAGGAGCACCGGGGAGCTGTTTTTT. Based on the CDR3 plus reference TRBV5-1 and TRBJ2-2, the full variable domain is KAGVTQTPRYLIKTRGQQVTLSCSPISGHRSVSWYQQTPGQGLQFLFEYFSETQRNKGNFPGRFSGRQFSNSRSEMNVSTLELGDSALYLCASSPVRDRSTGELFFGEGSRLTVL.

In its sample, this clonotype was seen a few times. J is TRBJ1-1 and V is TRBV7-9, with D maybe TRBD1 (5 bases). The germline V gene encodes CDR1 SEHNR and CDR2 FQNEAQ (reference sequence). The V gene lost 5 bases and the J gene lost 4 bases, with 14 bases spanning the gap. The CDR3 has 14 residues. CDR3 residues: CASSAQGLGTEAFF. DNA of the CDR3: TGTGCCAGCAGCGCCCAGGGTTTGGGCACTGAAGCTTTCTTT.

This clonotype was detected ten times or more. For the CDR3, the DNA is TGTGCCAGCAGCGTAGCGGGGGGGAATACCTACAATGAGCAGTTCTTC. The encoded protein is CASSVAGGNTYNEQFF. The chain carries TRBV9 and TRBJ2-1; 8 bases match TRBD2. Germline V gene lookup returns CDR1 SGDLS and CDR2 YYNGEE. This CDR3 is 16 amino acids long. Germline trimming cut 0 bases from V and 2 bases from J; bases unmatched to any gene: 4.

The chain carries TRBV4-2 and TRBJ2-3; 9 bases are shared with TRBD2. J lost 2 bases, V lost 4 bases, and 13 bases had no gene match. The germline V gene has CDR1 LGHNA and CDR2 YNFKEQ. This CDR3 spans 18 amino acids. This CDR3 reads CASSRSLGTSPTTDTQYF. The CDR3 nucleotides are TGTGCCAGCAGCCGAAGCCTTGGGACTAGCCCAACCACAGATACGCAGTATTTT.

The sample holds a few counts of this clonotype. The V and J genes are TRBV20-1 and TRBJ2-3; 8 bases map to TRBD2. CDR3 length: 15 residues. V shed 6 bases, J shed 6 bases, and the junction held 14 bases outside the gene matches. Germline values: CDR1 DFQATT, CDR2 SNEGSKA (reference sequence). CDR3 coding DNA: TGCAGTGCCCTCGATAGCGGGGCCACGGGGGATACGCAGTATTTT. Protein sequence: CSALDSGATGDTQYF.

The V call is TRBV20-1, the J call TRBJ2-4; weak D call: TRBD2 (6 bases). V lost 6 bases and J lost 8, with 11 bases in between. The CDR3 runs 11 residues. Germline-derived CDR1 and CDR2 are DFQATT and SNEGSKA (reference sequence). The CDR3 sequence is CSAVWEDIQYF. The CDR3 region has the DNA TGCAGTGCCGTATGGGAGGACATTCAGTACTTC.

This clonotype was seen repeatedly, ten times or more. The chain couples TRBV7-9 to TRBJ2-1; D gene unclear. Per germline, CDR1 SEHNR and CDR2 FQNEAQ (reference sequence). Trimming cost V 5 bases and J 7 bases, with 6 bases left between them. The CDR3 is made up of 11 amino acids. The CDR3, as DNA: TGTGCCAGCAGCAATGTGAATGAGCAGTTCTTC. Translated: CASSNVNEQFF.